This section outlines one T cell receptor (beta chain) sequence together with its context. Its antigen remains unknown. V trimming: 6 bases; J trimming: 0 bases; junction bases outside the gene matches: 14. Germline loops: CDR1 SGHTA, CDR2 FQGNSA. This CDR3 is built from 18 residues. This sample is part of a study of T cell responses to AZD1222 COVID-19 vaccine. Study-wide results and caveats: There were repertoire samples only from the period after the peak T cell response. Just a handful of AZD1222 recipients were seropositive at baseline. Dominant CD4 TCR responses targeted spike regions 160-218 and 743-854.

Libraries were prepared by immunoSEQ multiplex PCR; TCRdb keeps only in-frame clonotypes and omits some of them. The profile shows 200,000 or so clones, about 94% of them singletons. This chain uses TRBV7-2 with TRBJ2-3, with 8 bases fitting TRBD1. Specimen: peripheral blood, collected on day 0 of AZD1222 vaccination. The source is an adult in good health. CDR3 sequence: CASSSDRDFLSSTDTQYF. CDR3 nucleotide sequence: TGTGCCAGCAGTTCGGACAGGGATTTCTTATCTAGCACAGATACGCAGTATTTT. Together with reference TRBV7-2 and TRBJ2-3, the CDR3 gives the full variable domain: GAGVSQSPSNKVTEKGKDVELRCDPISGHTALYWYRQSLGQGLEFLIYFQGNSAPDKSGLPSDRFSAERTGGSVSTLTIQRTQQEDSAVYLCASSSDRDFLSSTDTQYFGPGTRLTVL.